This T cell receptor (beta chain) was observed in a study of identical twins. Study observations and caveats: Conclusions were drawn cross-sectionally by statistical analysis, without following the same donors. Partial confounding of zero-insertion analyses by invariant MAIT and iNKT cells was possible. Beta out-of-frame sequences showed weaker excess sharing between twins.

From the 5' RACE reads, TCRdb called clonotypes with MiXCR, one entry per CDR3 protein. The data contain 230,000 or so distinct CDR3 sequences, 6.5% to 9.5% of them seen just once; the ten biggest clones take up 3%. This clonotype was seen only a few times. The antigen is undetermined. V dropped 0 bases and J dropped 3; count of bases not matched to a gene: 5. Germline-derived CDR1 and CDR2 are SGHTA and FQGNSA. The CDR3 sequence is 15 residues long. Separately, the same data were catalogued under a study of yellow fever vaccine responses in identical twins.

The chain joins TRBV7-2 to TRBJ2-7; 7 bases fit TRBD2. The receptor comes from a woman aged 18-29 years in good health. The sample taken for sequencing was CD8+ T cells sorted from blood. CDR3 nucleotides: TGTGCCAGCAGCTTAGCACCGGGACTACGCTACGAGCAGTACTTC. Protein product: CASSLAPGLRYEQYF.